This TCR beta chain was sequenced during a study of human T cells and chemical hapten exposure. The sample holds a few counts of this clonotype. Described time point: patch test 3, about 24 weeks after DPC sensitization. Treatment denoted: therapeutic diphenylcyclopropenone sensitization with weekly scalp DPC. The germline CDR1 and CDR2 sequences are SGHNT and YYREEE (reference sequence). Unmatched junction bases numbered 9, after V lost 4 bases and J lost 4 bases. The CDR3 has 17 amino acids. MiXCR was run by TCRdb on the RACE reads, yielding one entry per CDR3 protein. There are 180,000 or so distinct CDR3 sequences in the sample; approximately 24% occur only once, and 2.5% lies in the top ten.

Sequencing was performed on whole blood, taken in connection with sensitization to the hapten diphenylcyclopropenone (DPC). The clonotype comes from a woman in her 40s with alopecia areata. Some clones in this sample may be carry-over from other donors' samples. The V gene is TRBV5-4, the J gene TRBJ2-5, with 14 bases lining up with TRBD2. CDR3 amino acids: CASSPRLAGGPGETQYF. CDR3 coding DNA: TGTGCCAGCAGCCCCCGACTAGCGGGAGGGCCCGGAGAGACCCAGTACTTC. Full variable domain (missing parts from reference TRBV5-4 and TRBJ2-5): ETGVTQSPTHLIKTRGQQVTLRCSSQSGHNTVSWYQQALGQGPQFIFQYYREEENGRGNFPPRFSGLQFPNYSSELNVNALELDDSALYLCASSPRLAGGPGETQYFGPGTRLLVL.